This TCR beta chain is from a study of control samples from healthy donors and cancer patients. The method was immunoSEQ multiplex PCR; TCRdb's version includes in-frame clones alone and lacks a portion of them. The sample carries fewer than 500,000 clones, more than 80% recorded once. Trimming removed 1 base from V and 4 bases from J, with 7 bases in between. CDR1 SGHTA and CDR2 FQGNSA come from the germline V gene. The CDR3 runs 13 residues. The sample taken for sequencing was PBMCs. The sequence was collected from a man between 40 and 49 years old with head and neck cancer. The chain has TRBV7-2 and TRBJ2-5; no definite D call. Here the CDR3 DNA reads TGTGCCAGCAGCTTAGTGAGGCGAGAGACCCAGTACTTC. It translates to CASSLVRRETQYF.